Ten or more counts support the clone carrying this T cell receptor (beta chain). Its antigen is unknown. The sample comes from a study of identical twins. Study findings and constraints: Insertions were reduced in abundant cord blood beta clonotypes but not in memory repertoires. Cross-sectional statistics, not tracking of the same donors, supported the conclusions.

Germline-derived CDR1 and CDR2 are SGHAT and FQNNGV. CDR3 size: 15 residues. Between the trimmed V and J ends, which lost 5 bases and 2 bases, there was a span of 15 bases. Every donor was a healthy Caucasian. Carrying unique molecular identifiers, the cDNA also gained a universal primer site through template switching. One entry per CDR3 protein, called by TCRdb with MiXCR from the 5' RACE reads. The data contain 1.5 million to 2 million distinct CDR3 sequences, roughly 35% of them singletons. The source of this sequence is a newborn girl in good health. The rearrangement uses TRBV11-2 and TRBJ1-2; tentatively, D is TRBD1 (6 bases). The sequencing sample was made of cord blood. The CDR3 spells CASSPDYRENYGYTF. The CDR3 DNA sequence: TGTGCCAGCAGCCCAGATTACAGGGAAAACTATGGCTACACCTTC.